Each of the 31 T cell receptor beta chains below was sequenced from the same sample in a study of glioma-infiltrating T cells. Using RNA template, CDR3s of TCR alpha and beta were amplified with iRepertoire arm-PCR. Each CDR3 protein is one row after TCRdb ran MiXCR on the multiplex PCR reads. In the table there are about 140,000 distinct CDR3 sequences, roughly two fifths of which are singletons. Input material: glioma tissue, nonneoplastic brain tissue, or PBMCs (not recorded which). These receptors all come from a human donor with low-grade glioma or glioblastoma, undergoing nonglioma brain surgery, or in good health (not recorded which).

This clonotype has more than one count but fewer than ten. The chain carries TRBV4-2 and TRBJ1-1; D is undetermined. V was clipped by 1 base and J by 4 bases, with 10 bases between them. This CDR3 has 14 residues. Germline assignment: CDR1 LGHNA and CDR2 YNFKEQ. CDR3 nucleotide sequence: TGTGCCAGCAGCCAAGCTGAAGGGTCCACTGAAGCTTTCTTT. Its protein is CASSQAEGSTEAFF.

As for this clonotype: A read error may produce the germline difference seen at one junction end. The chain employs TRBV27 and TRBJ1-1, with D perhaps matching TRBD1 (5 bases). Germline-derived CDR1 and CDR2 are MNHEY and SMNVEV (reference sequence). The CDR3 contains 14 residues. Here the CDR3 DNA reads TGTGCCAGCAGTAGTATGGGTGAGGGGCCGCTTGCTTTATTT. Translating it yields CASSSMGEGPLALF.

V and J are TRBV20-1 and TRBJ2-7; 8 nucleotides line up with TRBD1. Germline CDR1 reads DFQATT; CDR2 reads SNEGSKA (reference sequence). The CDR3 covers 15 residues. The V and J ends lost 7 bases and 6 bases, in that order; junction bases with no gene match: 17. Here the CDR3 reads CSDPGQEGFGVEQYF. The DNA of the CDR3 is TGCAGTGATCCGGGACAGGAGGGTTTCGGGGTCGAGCAGTACTTC.

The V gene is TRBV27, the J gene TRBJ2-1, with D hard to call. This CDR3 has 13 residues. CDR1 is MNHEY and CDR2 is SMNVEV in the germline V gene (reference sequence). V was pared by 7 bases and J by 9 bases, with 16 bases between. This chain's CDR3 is CASTIRPPCEQFF. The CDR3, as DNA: TGTGCCAGCACTATACGTCCCCCATGTGAGCAGTTCTTC.

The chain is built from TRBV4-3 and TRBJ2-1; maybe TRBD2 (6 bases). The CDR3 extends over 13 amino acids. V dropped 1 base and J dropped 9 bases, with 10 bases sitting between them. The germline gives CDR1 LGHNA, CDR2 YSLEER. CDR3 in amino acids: CASSQVGGGEQFF. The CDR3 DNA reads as TGCGCCAGCAGCCAAGTTGGGGGAGGTGAGCAGTTCTTC.

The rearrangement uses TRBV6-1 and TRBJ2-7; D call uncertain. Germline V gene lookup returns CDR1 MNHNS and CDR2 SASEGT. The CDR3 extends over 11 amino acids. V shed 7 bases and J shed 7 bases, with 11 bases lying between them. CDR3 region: CASTYRLEQYF. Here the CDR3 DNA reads TGTGCCAGCACCTACCGCTTGGAGCAGTACTTC.

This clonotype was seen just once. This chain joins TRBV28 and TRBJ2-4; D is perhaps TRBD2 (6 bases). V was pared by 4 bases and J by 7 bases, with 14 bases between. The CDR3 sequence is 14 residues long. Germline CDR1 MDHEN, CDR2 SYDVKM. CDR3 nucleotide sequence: TGTGCCAGCAGTTCGCGTGGGAGGAGTAACATTCAGTACTTC. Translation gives CASSSRGRSNIQYF. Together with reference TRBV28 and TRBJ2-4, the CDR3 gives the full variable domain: DVKVTQSSRYLVKRTGEKVFLECVQDMDHENMFWYRQDPGLGLRLIYFSYDVKMKEKGDIPEGYSVSREKKERFSLILESASTNQTSMYLCASSSRGRSNIQYFGAGTRLSVL.

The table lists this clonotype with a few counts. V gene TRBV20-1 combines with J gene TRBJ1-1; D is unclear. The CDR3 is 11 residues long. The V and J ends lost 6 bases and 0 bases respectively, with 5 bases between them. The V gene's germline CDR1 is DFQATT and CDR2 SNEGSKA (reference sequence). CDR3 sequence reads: CSAELNTEAFF. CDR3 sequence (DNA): TGCAGTGCCGAGTTGAACACTGAAGCTTTCTTT.

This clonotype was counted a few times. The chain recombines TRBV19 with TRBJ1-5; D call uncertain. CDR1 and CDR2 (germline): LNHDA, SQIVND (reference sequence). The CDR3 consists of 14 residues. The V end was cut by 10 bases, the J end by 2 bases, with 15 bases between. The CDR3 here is CATSTGGGNQPQHF. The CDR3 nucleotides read TGTGCCACTTCGACCGGAGGTGGCAATCAGCCCCAGCATTTT.

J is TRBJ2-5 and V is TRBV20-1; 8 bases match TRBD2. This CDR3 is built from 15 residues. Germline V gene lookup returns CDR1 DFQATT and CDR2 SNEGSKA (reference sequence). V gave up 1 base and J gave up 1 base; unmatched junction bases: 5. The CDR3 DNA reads TGCAGTGCTAGAGCCCTAGCGGGTACCCAAGAGACCCAGTACTTC. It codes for CSARALAGTQETQYF.

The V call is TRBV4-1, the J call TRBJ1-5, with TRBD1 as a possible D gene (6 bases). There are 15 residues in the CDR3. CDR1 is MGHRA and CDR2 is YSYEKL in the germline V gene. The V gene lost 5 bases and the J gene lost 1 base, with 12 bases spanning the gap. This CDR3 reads CASSLTGQSNQPQHF. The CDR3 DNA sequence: TGCGCCAGCAGCTTAACTGGACAGAGCAATCAGCCCCAGCATTTT.

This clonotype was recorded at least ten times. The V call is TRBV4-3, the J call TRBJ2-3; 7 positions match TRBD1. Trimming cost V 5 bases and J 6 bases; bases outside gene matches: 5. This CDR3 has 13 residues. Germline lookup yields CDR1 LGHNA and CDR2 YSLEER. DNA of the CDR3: TGCGCCAGCAGCAGGGACAGAAGGGATACGCAGTATTTT. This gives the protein CASSRDRRDTQYF.

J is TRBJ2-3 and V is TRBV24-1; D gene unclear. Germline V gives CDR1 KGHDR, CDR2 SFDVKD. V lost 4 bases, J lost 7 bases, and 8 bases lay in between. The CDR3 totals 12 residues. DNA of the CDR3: TGTGCCACCAGTGAGCGGTCTAATACGCAGTATTTT. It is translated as CATSERSNTQYF.

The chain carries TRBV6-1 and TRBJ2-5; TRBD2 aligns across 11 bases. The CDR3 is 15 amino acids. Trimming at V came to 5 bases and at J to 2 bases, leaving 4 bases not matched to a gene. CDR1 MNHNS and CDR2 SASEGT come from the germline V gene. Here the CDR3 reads CASSLSSGGQETQYF. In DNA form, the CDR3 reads TGTGCCAGCAGTTTATCTAGCGGGGGGCAAGAGACCCAGTACTTC.

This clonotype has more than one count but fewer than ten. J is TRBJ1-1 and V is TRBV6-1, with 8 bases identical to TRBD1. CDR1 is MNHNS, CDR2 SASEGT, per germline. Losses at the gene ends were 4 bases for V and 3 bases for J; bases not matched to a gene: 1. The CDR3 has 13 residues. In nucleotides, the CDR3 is TGTGCCAGCAGTGTACAGGGGGACACTGAAGCTTTCTTT. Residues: CASSVQGDTEAFF.

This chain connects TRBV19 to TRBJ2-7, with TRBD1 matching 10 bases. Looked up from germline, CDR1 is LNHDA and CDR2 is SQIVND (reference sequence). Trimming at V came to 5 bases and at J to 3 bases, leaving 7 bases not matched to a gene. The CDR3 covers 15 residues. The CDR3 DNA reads TGTGCCAGTAGTCTTTGGGGACAGGGGTTCTACGAGCAGTACTTC. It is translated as CASSLWGQGFYEQYF.

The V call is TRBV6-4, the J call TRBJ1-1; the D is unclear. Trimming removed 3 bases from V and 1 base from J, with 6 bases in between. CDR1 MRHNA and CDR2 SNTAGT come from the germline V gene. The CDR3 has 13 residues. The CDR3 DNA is TGTGCCAGCAGTGAAATGTGGAACACTGAAGCTTTCTTT. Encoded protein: CASSEMWNTEAFF.

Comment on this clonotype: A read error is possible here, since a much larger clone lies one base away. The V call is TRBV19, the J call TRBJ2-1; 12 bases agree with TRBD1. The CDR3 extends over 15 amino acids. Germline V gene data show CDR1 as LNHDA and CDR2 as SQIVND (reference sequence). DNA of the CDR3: TGTGCCATTAGTATAGCGGGGGACAGGGGGCATGAGCAGTTCTTC. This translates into CAISIAGDRGHEQFF.

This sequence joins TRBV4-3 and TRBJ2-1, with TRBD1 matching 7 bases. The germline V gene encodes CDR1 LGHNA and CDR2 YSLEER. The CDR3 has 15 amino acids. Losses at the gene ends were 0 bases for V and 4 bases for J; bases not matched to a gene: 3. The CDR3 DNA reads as TGCGCCAGCAGCCAAGAGAACAGGGGATACAATGAGCAGTTCTTC. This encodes CASSQENRGYNEQFF.

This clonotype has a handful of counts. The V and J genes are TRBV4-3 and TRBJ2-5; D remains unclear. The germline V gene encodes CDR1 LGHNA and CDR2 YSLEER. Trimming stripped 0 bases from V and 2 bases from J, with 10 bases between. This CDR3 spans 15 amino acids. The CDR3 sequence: CASSQDWSLQETQYF. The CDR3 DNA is TGCGCCAGCAGCCAAGATTGGAGCCTACAAGAGACCCAGTACTTC.

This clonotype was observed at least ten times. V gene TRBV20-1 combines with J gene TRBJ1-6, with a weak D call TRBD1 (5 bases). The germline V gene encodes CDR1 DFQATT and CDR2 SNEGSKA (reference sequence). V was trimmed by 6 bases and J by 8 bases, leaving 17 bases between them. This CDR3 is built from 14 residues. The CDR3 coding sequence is TGCAGTGCAGAGGGGTCCGGGAAAGATTCACCCCTCCACTTT. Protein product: CSAEGSGKDSPLHF.

CDR3 sequence reads: CASSQHAGKAYEQYF. In DNA, the CDR3 is TGTGCCAGCAGCCAACATGCCGGGAAGGCATACGAGCAGTACTTC. The V gene is TRBV3-1, the J gene TRBJ2-7, with D possibly matching TRBD2 (5 bases). The length of the CDR3 is 15 residues. Germline assignment: CDR1 LGHDT and CDR2 YNNKEL (reference sequence). V was cut by 2 bases and J by 4 bases, with 15 bases left in between.

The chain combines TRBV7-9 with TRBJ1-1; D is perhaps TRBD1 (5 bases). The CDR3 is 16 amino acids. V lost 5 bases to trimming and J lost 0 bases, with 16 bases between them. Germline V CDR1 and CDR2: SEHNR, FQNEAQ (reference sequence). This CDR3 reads CASSKLLGVLNTEAFF. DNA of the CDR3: TGTGCCAGCAGCAAATTGCTAGGGGTCCTGAACACTGAAGCTTTCTTT.

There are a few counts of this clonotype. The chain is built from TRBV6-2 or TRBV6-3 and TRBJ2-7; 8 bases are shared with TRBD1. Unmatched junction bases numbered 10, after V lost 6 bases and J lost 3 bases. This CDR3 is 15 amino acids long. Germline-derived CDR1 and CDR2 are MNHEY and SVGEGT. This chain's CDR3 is CASRNRQGTVYEQYF. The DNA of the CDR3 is TGTGCCAGCAGAAATAGACAGGGGACCGTCTACGAGCAGTACTTC.

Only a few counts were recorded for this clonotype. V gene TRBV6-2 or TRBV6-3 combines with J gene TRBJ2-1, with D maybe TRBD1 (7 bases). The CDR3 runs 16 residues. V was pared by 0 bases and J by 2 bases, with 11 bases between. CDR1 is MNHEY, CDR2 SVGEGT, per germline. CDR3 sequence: CASSYSQGGPYNEQFF. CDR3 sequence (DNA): TGTGCCAGCAGTTACTCCCAGGGGGGCCCCTACAATGAGCAGTTCTTC.

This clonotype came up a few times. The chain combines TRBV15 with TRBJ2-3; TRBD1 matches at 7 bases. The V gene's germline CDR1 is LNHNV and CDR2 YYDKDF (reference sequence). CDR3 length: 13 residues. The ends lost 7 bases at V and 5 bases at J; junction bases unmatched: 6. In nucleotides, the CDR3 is TGTGCCACCACGACAGGGCTGGGAGATACGCAGTATTTT. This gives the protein CATTTGLGDTQYF.

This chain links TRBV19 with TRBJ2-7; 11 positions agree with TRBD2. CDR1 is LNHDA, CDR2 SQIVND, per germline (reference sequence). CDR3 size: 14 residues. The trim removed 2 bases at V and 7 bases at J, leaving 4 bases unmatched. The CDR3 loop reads CASSITSGRGEQYF. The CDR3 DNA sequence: TGTGCCAGTAGTATAACTAGCGGGAGAGGTGAGCAGTACTTC.

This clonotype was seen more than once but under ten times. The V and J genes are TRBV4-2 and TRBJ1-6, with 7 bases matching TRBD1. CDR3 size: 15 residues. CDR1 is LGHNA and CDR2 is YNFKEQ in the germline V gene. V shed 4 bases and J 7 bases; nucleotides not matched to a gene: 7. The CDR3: CASSPQGRENSPLHF. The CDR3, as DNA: TGTGCCAGCAGCCCACAGGGGCGCGAGAATTCACCCCTCCACTTT.

CDR3 residues: CASSYGETMNTEAFF. CDR3 sequence (DNA): TGTGCCAGCAGTTACGGGGAGACCATGAACACTGAAGCTTTCTTT. The chain combines TRBV6-6 with TRBJ1-1; D not certain. The CDR3 spans 15 residues. CDR1 and CDR2 from the germline V gene are MNHNY and SVGAGI (reference sequence). The V end lost 2 bases, the J end lost 0 bases, and 10 bases lay between the germline ends.

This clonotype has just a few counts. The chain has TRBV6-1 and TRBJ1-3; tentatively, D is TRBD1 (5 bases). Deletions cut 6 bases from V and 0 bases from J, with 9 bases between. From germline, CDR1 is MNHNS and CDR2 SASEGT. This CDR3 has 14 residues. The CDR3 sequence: CASSYDSSGNTIYF. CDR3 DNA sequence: TGTGCCAGCAGCTATGACAGCTCTGGAAACACCATATATTTT.

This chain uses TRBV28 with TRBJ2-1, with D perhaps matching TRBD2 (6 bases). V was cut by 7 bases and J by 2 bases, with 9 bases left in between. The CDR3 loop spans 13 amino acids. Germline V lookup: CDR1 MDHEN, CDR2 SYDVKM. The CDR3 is CASTGLPYNEQFF. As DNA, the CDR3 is TGTGCCAGCACGGGACTCCCCTACAATGAGCAGTTCTTC.